Below, one T cell receptor (beta chain) is given with its context. Assay used: immunoSEQ multiplex PCR; TCRdb lists only in-frame clones, some missing. Here the sample spans 60,000 to 80,000 clones, approximately 89% being singletons. This specimen comes from a study of blood T cell repertoires in COVID-19. Study-level background: COVID-19 samples, acute and convalescent, were from the United States, Italy and Spain. T cells, B-cell-depleted T cells, or PBMCs provided the cDNA or gDNA that served as material.

This CDR3 has 13 amino acids. The V and J ends lost 0 bases and 8 bases respectively, with 11 bases between them. Germline V gives CDR1 SGHKS, CDR2 YYEKEE (reference sequence). The V gene is TRBV5-5, the J gene TRBJ1-2; D might be TRBD1 (5 bases). Specimen: peripheral blood. This sequence was found in a woman between 65 and 79 years old with acute or convalescent COVID-19. The CDR3 is CASSLGQTLGYTF. The CDR3 region has the DNA TGTGCCAGCAGCTTGGGACAGACTTTAGGCTACACCTTC.